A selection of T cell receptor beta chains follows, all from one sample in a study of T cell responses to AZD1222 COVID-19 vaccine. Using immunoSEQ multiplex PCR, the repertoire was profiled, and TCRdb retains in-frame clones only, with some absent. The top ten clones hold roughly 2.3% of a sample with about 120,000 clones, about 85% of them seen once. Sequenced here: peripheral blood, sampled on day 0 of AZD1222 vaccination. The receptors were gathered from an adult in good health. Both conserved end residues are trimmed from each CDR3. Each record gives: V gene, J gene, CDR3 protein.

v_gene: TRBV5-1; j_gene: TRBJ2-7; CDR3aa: ASSLDVAGGRYEQY
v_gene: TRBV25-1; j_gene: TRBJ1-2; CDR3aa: ASGTGTGSYT
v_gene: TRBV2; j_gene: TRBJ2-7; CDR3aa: ASSVGTGVSEQY
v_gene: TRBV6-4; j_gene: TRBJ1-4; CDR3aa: ASSRGSGEKLF
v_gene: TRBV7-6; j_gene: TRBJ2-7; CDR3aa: ASSPRVEDGRQY
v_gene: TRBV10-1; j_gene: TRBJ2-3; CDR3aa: ASSDQASGRLDTQY
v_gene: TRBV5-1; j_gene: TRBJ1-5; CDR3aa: ASSLGAGQPQH
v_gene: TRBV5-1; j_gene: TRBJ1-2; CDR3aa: ASRGTGTANYGYT
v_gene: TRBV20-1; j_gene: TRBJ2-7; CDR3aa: SASSQGGNEQY
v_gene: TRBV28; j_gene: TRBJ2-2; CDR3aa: AILDGTRNTGELF
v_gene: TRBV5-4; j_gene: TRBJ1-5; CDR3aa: ASSSGHNQPQH
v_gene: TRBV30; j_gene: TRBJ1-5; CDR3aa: AWSPNGGRSNQPQH
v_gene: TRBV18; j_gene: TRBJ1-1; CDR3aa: ASSPSSGSVLNTEAF
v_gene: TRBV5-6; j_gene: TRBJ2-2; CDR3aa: ASSILDTGELF
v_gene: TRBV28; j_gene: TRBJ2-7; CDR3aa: ASSLGGLHSYEQY
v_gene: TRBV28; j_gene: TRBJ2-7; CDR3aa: ASSLPVGGKEQY
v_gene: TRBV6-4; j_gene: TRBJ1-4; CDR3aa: ASSTGDRDGKLF
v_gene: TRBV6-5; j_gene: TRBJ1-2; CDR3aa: ASSYEGTGGYGYT
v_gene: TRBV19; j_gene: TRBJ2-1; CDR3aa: ASSVTGTANEQF
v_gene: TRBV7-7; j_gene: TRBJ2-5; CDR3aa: ASSGTRVGGETQY
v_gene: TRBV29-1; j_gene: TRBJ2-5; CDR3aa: SVEGGGRQAETQY
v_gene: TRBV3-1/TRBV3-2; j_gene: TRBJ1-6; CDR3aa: ASSPGGGAHNSPLH
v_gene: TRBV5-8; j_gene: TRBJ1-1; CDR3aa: ASSPPGGVPIGNTEAF
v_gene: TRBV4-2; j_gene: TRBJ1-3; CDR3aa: ASSQVSLRDSGNTIY
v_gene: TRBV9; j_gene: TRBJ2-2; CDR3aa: ASNSGAPTGELF
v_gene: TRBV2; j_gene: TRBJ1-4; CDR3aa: ASSEGRPGTNEKLF
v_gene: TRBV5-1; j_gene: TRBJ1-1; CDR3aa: ASSLIGQNTEAF
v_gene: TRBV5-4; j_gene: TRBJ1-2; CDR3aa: ASSLDSYGYT
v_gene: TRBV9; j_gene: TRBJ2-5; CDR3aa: ASSVSIKETQY
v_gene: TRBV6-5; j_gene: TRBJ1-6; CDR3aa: ASSYDDGNSPLH
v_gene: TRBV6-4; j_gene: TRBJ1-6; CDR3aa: ASSEGTLNSPLH